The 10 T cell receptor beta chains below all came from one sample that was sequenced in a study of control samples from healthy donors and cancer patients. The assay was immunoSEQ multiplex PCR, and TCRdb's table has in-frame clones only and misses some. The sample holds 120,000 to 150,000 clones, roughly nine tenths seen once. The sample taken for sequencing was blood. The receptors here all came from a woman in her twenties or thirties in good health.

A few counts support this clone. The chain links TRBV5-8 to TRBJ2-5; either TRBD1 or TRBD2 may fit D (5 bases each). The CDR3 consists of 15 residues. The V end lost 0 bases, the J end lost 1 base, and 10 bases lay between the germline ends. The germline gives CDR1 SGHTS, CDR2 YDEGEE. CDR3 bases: TGTGCCAGCAGCTTGGGAACGAGGGGCCAAGAGACCCAGTACTTC. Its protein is CASSLGTRGQETQYF. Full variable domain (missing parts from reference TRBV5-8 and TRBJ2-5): EAGVTQSPTHLIKTRGQQATLRCSPISGHTSVYWYQQALGLGLQFLLWYDEGEERNRGNFPPRFSGRQFPNYSSELNVNALELEDSALYLCASSLGTRGQETQYFGPGTRLLVL.

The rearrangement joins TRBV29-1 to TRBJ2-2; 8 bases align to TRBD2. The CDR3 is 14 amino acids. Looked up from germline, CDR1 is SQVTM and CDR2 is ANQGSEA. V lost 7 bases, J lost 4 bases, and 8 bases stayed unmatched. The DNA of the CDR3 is TGCAGCGCCTCCGGGACTAGTACCACCGGGGAGCTGTTTTTT. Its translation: CSASGTSTTGELFF.

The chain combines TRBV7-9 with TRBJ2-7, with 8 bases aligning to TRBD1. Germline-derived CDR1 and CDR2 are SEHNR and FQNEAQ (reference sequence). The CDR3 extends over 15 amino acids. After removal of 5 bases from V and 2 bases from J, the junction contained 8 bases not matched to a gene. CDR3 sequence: CASSPSGTGTYEQYF. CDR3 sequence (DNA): TGTGCCAGCAGCCCTTCCGGGACAGGAACCTACGAGCAGTACTTC. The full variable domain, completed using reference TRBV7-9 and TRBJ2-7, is DTGVSQNPRHKITKRGQNVTFRCDPISEHNRLYWYRQTLGQGPEFLTYFQNEAQLEKSRLLSDRFSAERPKGSFSTLEIQRTEQGDSAMYLCASSPSGTGTYEQYFGPGTRLTVT.

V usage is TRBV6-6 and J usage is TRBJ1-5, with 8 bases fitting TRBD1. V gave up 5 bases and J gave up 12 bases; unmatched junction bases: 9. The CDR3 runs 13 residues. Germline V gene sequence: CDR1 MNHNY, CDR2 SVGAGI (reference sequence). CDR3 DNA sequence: TGTGCCAGCAGTGAGACAGGGGTTGAGCACCAGCATTTT. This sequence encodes CASSETGVEHQHF.

The CDR3 coding sequence is TGCGCCGCGTGGTCCAACTACAATGAGCAGTTCTTC. Protein: CAAWSNYNEQFF. The chain has TRBV5-1 and TRBJ2-1; D call uncertain. This CDR3 has 12 amino acids. Trimming took 10 bases from V and 3 from J, leaving 11 bases between them. Looked up from germline, CDR1 is SGHRS and CDR2 is YFSETQ.

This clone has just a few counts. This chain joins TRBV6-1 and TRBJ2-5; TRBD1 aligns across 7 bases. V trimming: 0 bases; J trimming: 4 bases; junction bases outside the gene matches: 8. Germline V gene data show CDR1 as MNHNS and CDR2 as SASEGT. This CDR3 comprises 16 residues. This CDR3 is CASSEAGQTMGETQYF. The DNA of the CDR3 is TGTGCCAGCAGTGAAGCGGGACAGACTATGGGAGAGACCCAGTACTTC.

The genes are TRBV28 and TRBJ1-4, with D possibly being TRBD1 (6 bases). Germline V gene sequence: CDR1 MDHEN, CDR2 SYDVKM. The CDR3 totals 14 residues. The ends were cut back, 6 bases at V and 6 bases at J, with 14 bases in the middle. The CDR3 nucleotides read TGTGCCAGCAGCAACCCAGGGGTAGATGAAAAACTGTTTTTT. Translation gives CASSNPGVDEKLFF.

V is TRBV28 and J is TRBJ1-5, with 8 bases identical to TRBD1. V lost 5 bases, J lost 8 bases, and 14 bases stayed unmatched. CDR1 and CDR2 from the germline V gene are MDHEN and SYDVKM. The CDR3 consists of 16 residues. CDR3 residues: CASSPAIQGGMEPQHF. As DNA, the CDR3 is TGTGCCAGCAGTCCCGCCATACAGGGGGGTATGGAGCCCCAGCATTTT.

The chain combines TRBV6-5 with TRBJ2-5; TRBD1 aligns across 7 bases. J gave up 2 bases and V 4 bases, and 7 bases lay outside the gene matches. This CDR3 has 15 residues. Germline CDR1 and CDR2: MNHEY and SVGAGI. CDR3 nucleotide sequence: TGTGCCAGCAGTTTAAATCTACAGGGGCAAGAGACCCAGTACTTC. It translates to CASSLNLQGQETQYF.

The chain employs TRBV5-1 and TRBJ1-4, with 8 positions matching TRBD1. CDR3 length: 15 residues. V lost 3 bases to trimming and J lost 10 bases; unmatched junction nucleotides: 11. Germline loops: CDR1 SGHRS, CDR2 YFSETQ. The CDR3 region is CASSWAGTGAGKLFF. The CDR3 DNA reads TGCGCCAGCAGCTGGGCGGGGACAGGAGCTGGAAAACTGTTTTTT.